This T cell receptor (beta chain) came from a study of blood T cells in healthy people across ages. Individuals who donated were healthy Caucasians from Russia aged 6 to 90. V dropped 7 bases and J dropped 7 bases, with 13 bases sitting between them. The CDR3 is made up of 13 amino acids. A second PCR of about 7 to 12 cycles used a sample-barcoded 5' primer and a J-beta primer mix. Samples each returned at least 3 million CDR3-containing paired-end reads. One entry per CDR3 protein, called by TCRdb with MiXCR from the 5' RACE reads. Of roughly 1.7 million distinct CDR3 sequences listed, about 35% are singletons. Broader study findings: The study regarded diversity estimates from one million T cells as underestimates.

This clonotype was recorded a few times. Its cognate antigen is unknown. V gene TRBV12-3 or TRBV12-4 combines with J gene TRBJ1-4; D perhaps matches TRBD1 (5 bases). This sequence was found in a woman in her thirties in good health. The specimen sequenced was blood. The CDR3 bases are TGTGCCAGCACCTCAGGGCTTGGTGAAAAACTGTTTTTT. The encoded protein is CASTSGLGEKLFF.